Reported below is one TCR beta chain. The entry originates in a study of blood T cell repertoires in COVID-19. Across the whole study: Material from acute and convalescent COVID-19 was sourced from the United States, Italy and Spain. The analysed material was cDNA or gDNA that came from T cells, B-cell-depleted T cells, or PBMCs.

The germline CDR1 and CDR2 sequences are SGHVS and FNYEAQ. V was pared by 5 bases and J by 6 bases, with 9 bases of the junction left unmatched. This CDR3 comprises 14 residues. Original processing methods: Amplified reference gene primers provided the basis for estimating nucleated cell counts. TCRdb's copy holds only in-frame clones and misses some; the assay was immunoSEQ multiplex PCR. V, J and clone size are those of that table, while D and trimming were read from the DNA. This table has 150,000 to 200,000 clones, 82% appearing once. This sequence originates from a woman aged 80 or over with active or convalescent COVID-19. What was sequenced was peripheral blood. The chain carries TRBV7-6 and TRBJ2-7, with TRBD2 matching over 8 bases. The DNA for the CDR3 is TGTGCCAGCAGCCCCTTAGCGGGAACGGTCGAGCAGTACTTC. It translates to CASSPLAGTVEQYF.